These 6 T cell receptor beta chains were sequenced from one sample in a study of T cells in Graves' hyperthyroidism and ophthalmopathy. Amplification targeted TCR beta CDR3 regions from RNA transcripts. An initial round of RT-PCR targeting the TCR CDR3 relied on the HTBI primer set. Each CDR3 protein gets one entry after TCRdb re-called the multiplex PCR reads with MiXCR. Here the sample spans 450,000 to 700,000 distinct CDR3 sequences, around 42% being singletons. Sequences were obtained from peripheral blood or thyroid tissue (not recorded which). The receptor source for this set is an adult woman with Graves' disease, either hyperthyroidism or ophthalmopathy (not recorded which).

At least ten counts were recorded for this clonotype. This sequence joins TRBV19 and TRBJ2-7; 9 bases are shared with TRBD2. Germline CDR1 and CDR2: LNHDA and SQIVND (reference sequence). V lost 5 bases, J lost 5 bases, and 10 bases stayed unmatched. This CDR3 spans 15 amino acids. For the CDR3, the DNA is TGTGCCAGTAGTGGCCAGTCGGGACTAGCCAACGAGCAGTACTTC. It codes for CASSGQSGLANEQYF.

J is TRBJ2-6 and V is TRBV7-2; the D gene is possibly TRBD2 (6 bases). The CDR3 consists of 15 residues. From germline, CDR1 is SGHTA and CDR2 FQGNSA. V was clipped by 7 bases and J by 0 bases, with 10 bases between them. The CDR3 is CASTLGGSGANVLTF. DNA of the CDR3: TGTGCCAGCACCTTGGGGGGCTCTGGGGCCAACGTCCTGACTTTC.

This clonotype has a count of ten or more. The genes are TRBV13 and TRBJ2-7, with D perhaps matching TRBD1 (6 bases). This CDR3 is 14 amino acids long. Germline values: CDR1 PRHDT, CDR2 FYEKMQ (reference sequence). V lost 4 bases, J lost 5 bases, and 15 bases lay in between. Written as DNA, the CDR3 is TGTGCCAGCAGCTCATACAGGGCGGGCCACGAGCAGTACTTC. Translating gives CASSSYRAGHEQYF.

There are many counts of this clonotype. CDR3 residues: CSADYAAGGFKGYEQYF. The CDR3 DNA reads TGCAGTGCCGATTACGCAGCGGGAGGGTTCAAAGGCTACGAGCAGTACTTC. This chain connects TRBV20-1 to TRBJ2-7, with 10 bases aligning to TRBD2. The CDR3 is 17 amino acids. Germline loops: CDR1 DFQATT, CDR2 SNEGSKA (reference sequence). V lost 6 bases and J lost 3; bases outside the gene matches: 17.

This clonotype was seen ten or more times. The V call is TRBV5-6, the J call TRBJ2-7; TRBD1 matches 9 bases. The germline gives CDR1 SGHDT, CDR2 YYEEEE. The ends lost 4 bases at V and 3 bases at J; junction bases unmatched: 5. The length of the CDR3 is 14 residues. Here the CDR3 reads CASSEPGQGYEQYF. For the CDR3, the DNA is TGTGCCAGCAGCGAACCGGGACAGGGCTACGAGCAGTACTTC.

This clonotype came up many times. The chain combines TRBV7-9 with TRBJ2-2; TRBD1 matches at 8 bases. Trimming took 5 bases from V and 5 from J; bases not matched to a gene: 7. The CDR3 contains 15 residues. Looked up from germline, CDR1 is SEHNR and CDR2 is FQNEAQ (reference sequence). CDR3 sequence reads: CASSHWTGQTGELFF. The CDR3, as DNA: TGTGCCAGCAGCCATTGGACAGGGCAAACCGGGGAGCTGTTTTTT.